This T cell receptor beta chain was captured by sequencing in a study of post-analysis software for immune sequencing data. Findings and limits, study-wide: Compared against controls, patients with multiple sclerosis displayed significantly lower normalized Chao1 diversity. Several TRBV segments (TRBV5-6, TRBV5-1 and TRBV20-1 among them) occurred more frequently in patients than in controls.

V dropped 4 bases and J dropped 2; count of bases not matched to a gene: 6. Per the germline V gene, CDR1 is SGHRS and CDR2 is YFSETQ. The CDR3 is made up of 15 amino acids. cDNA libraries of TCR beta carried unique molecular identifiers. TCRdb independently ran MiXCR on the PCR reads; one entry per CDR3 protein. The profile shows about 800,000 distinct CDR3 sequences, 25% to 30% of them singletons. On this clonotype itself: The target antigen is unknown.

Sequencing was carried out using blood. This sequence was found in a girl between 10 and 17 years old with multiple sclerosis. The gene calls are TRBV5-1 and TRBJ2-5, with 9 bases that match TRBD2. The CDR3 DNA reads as TGCGCCAGCAGCCCTAAGACTAGCGGTCAAGAGACCCAGTACTTC. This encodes CASSPKTSGQETQYF.